Listed below are T cell receptor beta chains from one sample, sequenced in a study of T cells in Graves' hyperthyroidism and ophthalmopathy. From the multiplex PCR reads, TCRdb called clonotypes with MiXCR, one entry per CDR3 protein. The sample lists about 350,000 distinct CDR3 sequences; approximately 18% were seen once. Sample: blood. Every receptor here comes from a woman aged 40 to 50 with Graves' ophthalmopathy. Each CDR3 is given with its conserved first and last residue. D genes are given only for firm matches. Expanded clones get a size class; other rows say once, few or many, or leave the size out.

CDR3aa | CDR3nt | j_gene | abundance | v_gene | d_gene
CASSIAGAMAQYF | TGTGCCAGCAGCATAGCGGGTGCGATGGCCCAGTACTTC | TRBJ2-5 | - | TRBV12-3/TRBV12-4 | TRBD2
CASRDNLNSPLHF | TGCGCCAGCCGGGACAACCTCAATTCACCCCTCCACTTT | TRBJ1-6 | few | TRBV5-1 | -
CASRGDRGGGGNTIYF | TGTGCCAGCAGGGGAGACAGGGGAGGAGGCGGAAACACCATATATTTT | TRBJ1-3 | many | TRBV12-3/TRBV12-4 | TRBD1
CASDRQTASGNTIYF | TGTGCCAGCGACAGACAGACCGCCTCTGGAAACACCATATATTTT | TRBJ1-3 | - | TRBV6-2/TRBV6-3 | -
CASSWDSTDTQYF | TGTGCCAGCAGTTGGGACAGCACAGATACGCAGTATTTT | TRBJ2-3 | many | TRBV27 | -
CASTLAGVQETQYF | TGTGCCAGCACTCTAGCGGGGGTCCAAGAGACCCAGTACTTC | TRBJ2-5 | - | TRBV6-1 | TRBD2
CASSSLGGGPYEQYF | TGTGCCAGCAGCTCCCTCGGAGGGGGGCCCTACGAGCAGTACTTC | TRBJ2-7 | many | TRBV11-2 | -
CASSLPGLVSEQYF | TGTGCCAGCAGCCTCCCGGGACTAGTATCCGAGCAGTACTTC | TRBJ2-7 | many | TRBV7-9 | TRBD2
CASSYGQGTKNIQYF | TGTGCCAGCAGTTACGGCCAGGGAACCAAAAACATTCAGTACTTC | TRBJ2-4 | - | TRBV6-5 | -
CASSLLTSNEQFF | TGCGCCAGCAGCTTGCTGACTAGCAATGAGCAGTTCTTC | TRBJ2-1 | many | TRBV5-1 | -
CASSPDTTQPQHF | TGCGCCAGCAGCCCGGACACGACTCAGCCCCAGCATTTT | TRBJ1-5 | - | TRBV4-3 | -
CSARDISGGAYEQYF | TGCAGTGCTAGAGATATCAGCGGGGGAGCCTACGAGCAGTACTTC | TRBJ2-7 | few | TRBV20-1 | TRBD2
CASRGGGQGETQYF | TGTGCCAGCAGGGGGGGGGGACAGGGAGAGACCCAGTACTTC | TRBJ2-5 | many | TRBV6-5 | TRBD1
CASSGGMGYGYTF | TGCGCCAGCAGCGGAGGGATGGGGTATGGCTACACCTTC | TRBJ1-2 | few | TRBV5-1 | -
CASSSRIAVEETQYF | TGTGCCAGCAGCTCCCGGATAGCGGTGGAAGAGACCCAGTACTTC | TRBJ2-5 | - | TRBV11-2 | -
CASSLDPQPQHF | TGTGCCAGCAGCTTAGACCCTCAGCCCCAGCATTTT | TRBJ1-5 | - | TRBV6-5 | -
CASSLSRGGRVGGTQYF | TGTGCCAGCAGTTTATCCCGTGGCGGGAGGGTCGGGGGGACCCAGTACTTC | TRBJ2-5 | many | TRBV12-3/TRBV12-4 | TRBD2
CASSFRGAPNQPQHF | TGTGCCAGCAGCTTTAGAGGGGCCCCCAATCAGCCCCAGCATTTT | TRBJ1-5 | many | TRBV7-8 | -
CASSITGHGFQPQHF | TGTGCCAGTAGTATTACGGGACACGGGTTTCAGCCCCAGCATTTT | TRBJ1-5 | - | TRBV19 | -
CASSSIAGGEAFF | TGTGCCAGTAGTAGCATCGCAGGGGGTGAAGCTTTCTTT | TRBJ1-1 | - | TRBV19 | TRBD1
CSVTYGLTKVQYF | TGCAGCGTCACGTATGGACTAACAAAGGTGCAGTACTTC | TRBJ2-7 | many | TRBV29-1 | -
CASSQGRGTGAYEQYF | TGTGCCAGCAGCCAGGGAAGAGGGACTGGGGCCTACGAGCAGTACTTC | TRBJ2-7 | - | TRBV6-1 | -
CSAPVGQGQETQYF | TGCAGCGCCCCCGTTGGCCAGGGCCAAGAGACCCAGTACTTC | TRBJ2-5 | - | TRBV29-1 | -
CASSQGWDRAFSEANVLTF | TGTGCCAGCAGCCAAGGGTGGGACAGAGCCTTCTCAGAGGCCAACGTCCTGACTTTC | TRBJ2-6 | many | TRBV14 | TRBD1
CASRHSTESEAFF | TGTGCCAGCAGACATTCGACGGAATCAGAAGCTTTCTTT | TRBJ1-1 | many | TRBV6-4 | -
CATSEGAQPQHF | TGTGCCACATCGGAGGGGGCTCAGCCCCAGCATTTT | TRBJ1-5 | many | TRBV19 | TRBD1
CASSERRYRMNTEAFF | TGTGCCAGCAGCGAGCGACGGTACAGGATGAACACTGAAGCTTTCTTT | TRBJ1-1 | many | TRBV7-8 | -
CASSYSTGGVYNSPLHF | TGTGCCAGCAGTTACTCGACCGGGGGGGTATATAATTCACCCCTCCACTTT | TRBJ1-6 | many | TRBV6-6 | -
CASSLLAGGRNTGELFF | TGCGCCAGCAGCTTGTTAGCGGGAGGGCGGAACACCGGGGAGCTGTTTTTT | TRBJ2-2 | many | TRBV5-1 | TRBD2
CASSMRDSYGYTF | TGTGCCAGTAGTATGCGCGACAGCTATGGCTACACCTTC | TRBJ1-2 | many | TRBV19 | -
CASSPQGGEETQYF | TGTGCCAGCAGCCCTCAAGGTGGGGAAGAGACCCAGTACTTC | TRBJ2-5 | - | TRBV7-3 | -
CASSAHPDSEAFF | TGTGCCAGCAGCGCACACCCCGACAGTGAAGCTTTCTTT | TRBJ1-1 | many | TRBV9 | -
CAWGTGNEQYF | TGTGCCTGGGGGACAGGGAACGAGCAGTACTTC | TRBJ2-7 | many | TRBV30 | TRBD1
CASSPIGTSGSYEQYF | TGTGCCAGCAGCCCAATAGGGACTAGCGGGAGTTACGAGCAGTACTTC | TRBJ2-7 | many | TRBV13 | TRBD2
CASSLTPGQGVYEQYF | TGCGCCAGCAGCCTAACACCGGGACAGGGGGTCTACGAGCAGTACTTC | TRBJ2-7 | few | TRBV4-3 | TRBD1
CSARDPTGQETQYF | TGCAGTGCTAGAGATCCTACAGGTCAAGAGACCCAGTACTTC | TRBJ2-5 | many | TRBV20-1 | -
CSASGQGGWNTEAFF | TGCAGTGCTAGTGGACAGGGAGGATGGAACACTGAAGCTTTCTTT | TRBJ1-1 | many | TRBV20-1 | TRBD1
CASSIQGTGFGEQYF | TGTGCCAGCAGTATACAAGGGACAGGGTTTGGCGAGCAGTACTTC | TRBJ2-7 | - | TRBV12-3/TRBV12-4 | TRBD1
CASSYDRVNYGYTF | TGTGCCAGCAGTTACGATCGGGTAAACTATGGCTACACCTTC | TRBJ1-2 | many | TRBV6-5 | -
CSVPGTGNYGYTF | TGCAGCGTTCCGGGGACAGGGAACTATGGCTACACCTTC | TRBJ1-2 | many | TRBV29-1 | TRBD1
CASMRTRNTEAFF | TGTGCCAGCATGAGGACGAGGAACACTGAAGCTTTCTTT | TRBJ1-1 | many | TRBV6-2/TRBV6-3 | -
CASSPQGALPNYEQYF | TGTGCCAGCAGCCCCCAGGGGGCCCTCCCTAACTACGAGCAGTACTTC | TRBJ2-7 | many | TRBV13 | TRBD1
CASSEGLETQYF | TGTGCCAGCAGTGAAGGTTTAGAGACCCAGTACTTC | TRBJ2-5 | - | TRBV6-1 | -
CASSLDGGGGETQYF | TGTGCCAGCAGCTTAGATGGCGGGGGTGGAGAGACCCAGTACTTC | TRBJ2-5 | many | TRBV11-2 | TRBD2
CSARDTGGEQYF | TGCAGCGCCCGGGACACGGGCGGGGAGCAGTACTTC | TRBJ2-7 | few | TRBV29-1 | -
CASSSGGDRANIQYF | TGTGCCAGCAGCTCGGGGGGGGACAGGGCAAACATTCAGTACTTC | TRBJ2-4 | many | TRBV5-4 | -
CAWRGRRNTEAFF | TGTGCCTGGAGGGGTCGCAGGAACACTGAAGCTTTCTTT | TRBJ1-1 | - | TRBV30 | -
CASSLSSMGLAGGQETQYF | TGTGCCAGCAGCTTAAGCTCCATGGGACTAGCGGGAGGCCAGGAGACCCAGTACTTC | TRBJ2-5 | - | TRBV11-2 | TRBD2
CASSHTGGEGNQPQHF | TGTGCCAGCAGCCATACAGGGGGCGAGGGGAATCAGCCCCAGCATTTT | TRBJ1-5 | many | TRBV12-3/TRBV12-4 | TRBD1
CATSRGAGGETQYF | TGTGCCACCAGCAGAGGTGCAGGCGGGGAGACCCAGTACTTC | TRBJ2-5 | few | TRBV15 | -
CASSEAGLASSYEQYF | TGTGCCAGCAGTGAAGCGGGACTAGCGAGCTCCTACGAGCAGTACTTC | TRBJ2-7 | - | TRBV6-1 | TRBD2
CASSRGQINQPQHF | TGTGCCAGCAGCCGGGGACAGATAAATCAGCCCCAGCATTTT | TRBJ1-5 | few | TRBV7-9 | TRBD1